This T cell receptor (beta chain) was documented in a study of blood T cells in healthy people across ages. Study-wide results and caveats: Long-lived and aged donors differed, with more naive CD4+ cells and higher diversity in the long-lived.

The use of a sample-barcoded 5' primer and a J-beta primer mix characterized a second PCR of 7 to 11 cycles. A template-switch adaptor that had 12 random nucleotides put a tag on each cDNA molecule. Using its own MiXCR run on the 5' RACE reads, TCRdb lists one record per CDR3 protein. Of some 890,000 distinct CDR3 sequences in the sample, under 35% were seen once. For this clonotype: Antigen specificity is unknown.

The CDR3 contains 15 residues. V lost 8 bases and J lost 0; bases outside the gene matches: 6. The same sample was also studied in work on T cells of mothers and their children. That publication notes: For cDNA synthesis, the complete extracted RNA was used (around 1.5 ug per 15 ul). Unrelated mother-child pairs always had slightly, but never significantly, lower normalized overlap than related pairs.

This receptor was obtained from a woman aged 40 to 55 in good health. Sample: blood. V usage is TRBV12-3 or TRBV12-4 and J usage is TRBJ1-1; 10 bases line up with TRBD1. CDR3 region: CASGDRGHMNTEAFF. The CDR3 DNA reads TGTGCCAGCGGGGACAGGGGTCACATGAACACTGAAGCTTTCTTT.